This TCR beta chain was documented in a study of cytomegalovirus exposure and HLA in healthy donors. Overall study results and limits: Follow-up analysis found HLA locus-dependent TCR association rates, highest for DRB1 and lowest for HLA-C. One later analysis reportedly identified an Asian-associated ancestry cluster that showed fewer N-insertions than the roughly 640-donor mean.

This PCR relied on a set of 60 Vbeta primers and 13 Jbeta primers. Here immunoSEQ multiplex PCR was the method, and the copy in TCRdb shows in-frame clones only, minus some. The data show some 160,000 clones, with around 77% seen just once and under 2.5% held by the top ten. For this clone: Its matching antigen is unknown.

The CDR3 is made up of 18 amino acids. V gave up 2 bases and J gave up 3 bases; unmatched junction bases: 13. Germline CDR1 and CDR2: SGHTS and YDEGEE. This TCR was sampled from a man aged 55 to 69 in good health and CMV-seronegative. Sequenced material: PBMCs. The V gene is TRBV5-8, the J gene TRBJ2-3; 9 bases align to TRBD2. CDR3 protein: CASSFGGSRGGRTDTQYF. Written as DNA, the CDR3 is TGTGCCAGCAGCTTTGGTGGATCGCGGGGGGGCCGGACAGATACGCAGTATTTT.